These 15 T cell receptor beta chains share one sample of origin, sequenced in a study of blood T cell repertoires in COVID-19. Clones were read by immunoSEQ multiplex PCR, and TCRdb kept only the in-frame ones, dropping some. The table records 65,000 to 100,000 clones, roughly nine tenths of them present only once. Material: peripheral blood. The receptors derive from a man in his fifties or sixties with acute or convalescent COVID-19.

The CDR3 bases are TGTGCCAGCAGCTTAGAGGCTAGCGGGGGGCACACAGATACGCAGTATTTT. As protein: CASSLEASGGHTDTQYF. The genes are TRBV11-2 and TRBJ2-3; 11 positions agree with TRBD2. Per the germline V gene, CDR1 is SGHAT and CDR2 is FQNNGV. With V trimmed by 0 bases and J by 2 bases, 4 bases remained unmatched. The CDR3 is 17 residues long. The entire variable domain, with the rest obtained from reference TRBV11-2 and TRBJ2-3, is as follows: EAGVAQSPRYKIIEKRQSVAFWCNPISGHATLYWYQQILGQGPKLLIQFQNNGVVDDSQLPKDRFSAERLKGVDSTLKIQPAKLEDSAVYLCASSLEASGGHTDTQYFGPGTRLTVL.

The chain couples TRBV9 to TRBJ1-5; D not certain. The germline V and J ends were trimmed by 0 bases and 2 bases, with 9 bases remaining between them. CDR3 length: 15 residues. The germline gives CDR1 SGDLS, CDR2 YYNGEE. CDR3 DNA: TGTGCCAGCAGCGTAGGATCAGGCGGCAATCAGCCCCAGCATTTT. Amino acids: CASSVGSGGNQPQHF.

This clone showed up just a few times. CDR3 residues: CASSWGQGGTGELFF. CDR3 DNA: TGTGCCAGCAGCTGGGGACAGGGCGGCACCGGGGAGCTGTTTTTT. The chain couples TRBV13 to TRBJ2-2; 9 bases map to TRBD1. Germline values: CDR1 PRHDT, CDR2 FYEKMQ (reference sequence). CDR3 size: 15 residues. With 4 bases clipped from V and 4 bases from J, the junction kept 4 bases outside the gene matches.

This chain uses TRBV5-6 with TRBJ2-6, with 8 bases matching TRBD2. Trimming removed 5 bases from V and 0 bases from J; junction bases left unmatched: 10. The germline V gene encodes CDR1 SGHDT and CDR2 YYEEEE. The CDR3 is made up of 18 amino acids. The CDR3 nucleotides are TGTGCCAGCAGTTATCCAGCGGGGGTTTCCTCTGGGGCCAACGTCCTGACTTTC. Translated, it gives CASSYPAGVSSGANVLTF.

The chain couples TRBV6-6 to TRBJ1-6; no clear D gene. Trimming left V 1 base short and J 10 bases short, with 14 bases between. The germline gives CDR1 MNHNY, CDR2 SVGAGI (reference sequence). The CDR3 spans 15 residues. The CDR3 bases are TGTGCCAGCAGTTACTACGTTCCCGCCGGGTCACCCCTCCACTTT. Protein: CASSYYVPAGSPLHF.

This rearrangement joins TRBV29-1 to TRBJ1-2; D is undetermined. The CDR3 is 13 amino acids. Germline V CDR1 and CDR2: SQVTM, ANQGSEA. Trimming cost V 1 base and J 8 bases, with 14 bases left between them. CDR3 bases: TGCAGCGTTGAAGGCGGGAAGATGGGAGGCTACACCTTC. This encodes CSVEGGKMGGYTF.

V and J are TRBV9 and TRBJ2-2, with 10 bases lining up with TRBD2. This CDR3 comprises 14 residues. V lost 4 bases, J lost 7 bases, and 4 bases stayed unmatched. Germline CDR1 reads SGDLS; CDR2 reads YYNGEE. In nucleotides, the CDR3 is TGTGCCAGCAGCACTAGCGGGGTTCACGGGGAGCTGTTTTTT. Translating gives CASSTSGVHGELFF.

The chain links TRBV29-1 to TRBJ1-2; 9 nucleotides line up with TRBD1. The CDR3 spans 13 residues. The V gene's germline CDR1 is SQVTM and CDR2 ANQGSEA. Trimming removed 7 bases from V and 4 bases from J; junction bases left unmatched: 7. CDR3 amino acids: CSGTGQGSYGYTF. The CDR3 nucleotides are TGCAGCGGGACGGGACAGGGAAGCTATGGCTACACCTTC.

This chain connects TRBV6-5 to TRBJ2-7; TRBD1 matches 7 bases. Germline-derived CDR1 and CDR2 are MNHEY and SVGAGI. With V trimmed by 7 bases and J by 7 bases, 4 bases remained unmatched. The CDR3 consists of 11 residues. The CDR3 nucleotides are TGTGCCAGCACCGCAGGGGGAGAGCAGTACGTC. It is translated as CASTAGGEQYV.

The chain carries TRBV6-6 and TRBJ2-7; 7 nucleotides align to TRBD2. This CDR3 contains 17 residues. J was trimmed by 0 bases and V by 5 bases; bases with no gene match: 13. Germline-derived CDR1 and CDR2 are MNHNY and SVGAGI (reference sequence). This chain's CDR3 is CASSRGTLAPSSYEQYF. The CDR3 DNA reads TGTGCCAGCAGTCGCGGAACACTAGCGCCAAGCTCCTACGAGCAGTACTTC.

The chain is built from TRBV29-1 and TRBJ1-1, with 7 nucleotides matching TRBD1. The CDR3 runs 15 residues. Germline V gene data show CDR1 as SQVTM and CDR2 as ANQGSEA. Germline trimming cut 7 bases from V and 4 bases from J; bases unmatched to any gene: 15. The CDR3 coding sequence is TGCAGCGCCATCGAAGGGGGCCCCTGGCTCACTGAAGCTTTCTTT. Translating gives CSAIEGGPWLTEAFF.

This clone was seen once. The V call is TRBV5-1, the J call TRBJ2-1; maybe TRBD2 (5 bases). Trimming pared 0 bases from V and 0 bases from J, leaving 13 bases between. The CDR3 has 17 amino acids. Germline assignment: CDR1 SGHRS and CDR2 YFSETQ. The CDR3 region has the DNA TGCGCCAGCAGCTTGGTAGTGCTCGGGGACTCCTACAATGAGCAGTTCTTC. This sequence encodes CASSLVVLGDSYNEQFF.

The chain uses TRBV30 and TRBJ2-7, with 9 bases fitting TRBD2. The CDR3 is 15 amino acids. Germline V gives CDR1 GTSNPN, CDR2 SVGIG (reference sequence). J gave up 4 bases and V 1 base, and 8 bases lay outside the gene matches. The CDR3 sequence: CAWSEGSGGLYEQYF. In DNA form, the CDR3 reads TGTGCCTGGAGTGAGGGTAGCGGGGGATTGTACGAGCAGTACTTC.

J is TRBJ1-4 and V is TRBV2; 7 bases map to TRBD1. CDR1 is SNHLY and CDR2 is FYNNEI in the germline V gene. The CDR3 runs 13 residues. The V and J ends lost 6 bases and 4 bases, in that order; junction bases with no gene match: 2. CDR3 nucleotide sequence: TGTGCCAGCAGCCGGGACAGTAATGAAAAACTGTTTTTT. Protein sequence: CASSRDSNEKLFF.

The chain carries TRBV28 and TRBJ2-7; TRBD1 matches at 9 bases. The CDR3 length is 16 residues. V shed 5 bases and J 2 bases; nucleotides not matched to a gene: 10. Germline V CDR1 and CDR2: MDHEN, SYDVKM. The CDR3 DNA is TGTGCCAGCAGTACAGGGGGCGCAACCCTGACCTACGAGCAGTACTTC. Translating gives CASSTGGATLTYEQYF.